The 6 T cell receptor beta chains below come from one sample, sequenced in a study of T cell responses to AZD1222 COVID-19 vaccine (dated by TCRdb to the early 2020s). Library preparation used the immunoSEQ multiplex PCR assay. Entries here come from immuneACCESS through TCRdb and include only in-frame sequences with V and J called. Some clones fail to appear in such tables; in the studies checked, an unresolved V gene covers under half of the shortfall, and the cause of the remainder is unknown. The sample yields 120,000 or so clones; more than 80% were counted once. Approximately 1.5% of the sample comes from the top ten. The time point label of this sample denotes: baseline before first vaccination. This material consisted of peripheral blood, taken on day 0 of AZD1222 vaccination. These receptors were collected from an adult in good health.

Only a few counts were recorded for this clone. CDR3 nucleotides: TGTGCCAGTAGTATACACACTGGGCAGTCCTACGAGCAGTACTTC. This sequence encodes CASSIHTGQSYEQYF. This chain connects TRBV19 to TRBJ2-7; D gene uncertain. The ends were cut back, 2 bases at V and 1 base at J, with 12 bases in the middle. Germline-derived CDR1 and CDR2 are LNHDA and SQIVND (reference sequence). This CDR3 has 15 amino acids. Supplemented by reference TRBV19 and TRBJ2-7, the full variable domain reads DGGITQSPKYLFRKEGQNVTLSCEQNLNHDAMYWYRQDPGQGLRLIYYSQIVNDFQKGDIAEGYSVSREKKESFPLTVTSAQKNPTAFYLCASSIHTGQSYEQYFGPGTRLTVT.

This chain links TRBV3-1 (or the pseudogene TRBV3-2) with TRBJ1-2; 8 nucleotides agree with TRBD1. V gave up 0 bases and J gave up 0 bases; unmatched junction bases: 9. Germline loops: CDR1 LGHDT, CDR2 YNNKEL (reference sequence). This CDR3 is 18 amino acids long. The CDR3 reads CASSQDRGQEYSNYGYTF. The CDR3 bases are TGTGCCAGCAGCCAAGATCGGGGACAGGAATACTCTAACTATGGCTACACCTTC.

The table lists this clone with a count of one. V and J are TRBV19 and TRBJ2-7; 7 nucleotides agree with TRBD1. Germline values: CDR1 LNHDA, CDR2 SQIVND (reference sequence). The CDR3 is made up of 13 amino acids. The V segment lost 7 bases and the J segment 6 bases; nucleotides outside the gene matches: 9. The CDR3 reads CASTTGEVGEQYF. For the CDR3, the DNA is TGTGCCAGTACCACAGGGGAAGTCGGCGAGCAGTACTTC. The full variable domain, with the rest looked up from reference TRBV19 and TRBJ2-7, is DGGITQSPKYLFRKEGQNVTLSCEQNLNHDAMYWYRQDPGQGLRLIYYSQIVNDFQKGDIAEGYSVSREKKESFPLTVTSAQKNPTAFYLCASTTGEVGEQYFGPGTRLTVT.

The gene calls are TRBV19 and TRBJ1-3, with D unclear. The CDR3 consists of 14 residues. V gave up 3 bases and J gave up 0 bases, with 6 bases separating them. CDR1 LNHDA and CDR2 SQIVND come from the germline V gene (reference sequence). The DNA of the CDR3 is TGTGCCAGTAGTATCCAAAACTCTGGAAACACCATATATTTT. It yields the protein CASSIQNSGNTIYF. Full variable domain (outside the CDR3, taken from reference TRBV19 and TRBJ1-3): DGGITQSPKYLFRKEGQNVTLSCEQNLNHDAMYWYRQDPGQGLRLIYYSQIVNDFQKGDIAEGYSVSREKKESFPLTVTSAQKNPTAFYLCASSIQNSGNTIYFGEGSWLTVV.

This clone appeared a single time. The chain employs TRBV13 and TRBJ2-5; maybe TRBD2 (6 bases). The CDR3 sequence is 16 residues long. V lost 1 base and J 3 bases, leaving 15 bases between the germline ends. Germline assignment: CDR1 PRHDT and CDR2 FYEKMQ (reference sequence). CDR3 nucleotides: TGTGCCAGCAGCTTAGAGTTTCTTGGGACTGAAGAGACCCAGTACTTC. Its protein product is CASSLEFLGTEETQYF.

This clone was recorded only once. The chain couples TRBV5-4 to TRBJ2-1; 7 positions match TRBD2. The trim removed 2 bases at V and 6 bases at J, leaving 11 bases unmatched. This CDR3 contains 16 residues. Germline-derived CDR1 and CDR2 are SGHNT and YYREEE (reference sequence). For the CDR3, the DNA is TGTGCCAGCAGCTTTATCGCGGGAGTACTGACCAATGAGCAGTTCTTC. Translating gives CASSFIAGVLTNEQFF.